This entry lists 13 T cell receptor beta chains sequenced from one sample in a study of shared clonotypes between healthy human individuals. Profiling relied on immunoSEQ multiplex PCR, and the TCRdb table lists in-frame clones only, not all of them. The table lists 900,000 to 1,200,000 clones, around three quarters of them singletons. Sequencing used memory CD4+ T cells from PBMCs. Noted subset: CD45RA-negative fraction. These receptors were taken from a man aged 18 to 30 in good health. Some clones in this sample may be carry-over from other donors' samples.

This clone showed up just a few times. The chain has TRBV2 and TRBJ1-3; D not resolved. The CDR3 runs 16 residues. V lost 2 bases, J lost 0 bases, and 11 bases lay in between. Germline assignment: CDR1 SNHLY and CDR2 FYNNEI. CDR3 sequence: CASSERPSNSGNTIYF. As DNA, the CDR3 is TGTGCCAGCAGTGAAAGGCCATCTAACTCTGGAAACACCATATATTTT.

The chain carries TRBV30 and TRBJ1-5; D possibly corresponds to TRBD1 (5 bases). Germline CDR1 reads GTSNPN; CDR2 reads SVGIG (reference sequence). The V gene lost 4 bases and the J gene lost 7 bases, with 14 bases spanning the gap. CDR3 size: 13 residues. The CDR3 is CAWTRDFGQPQHF. The CDR3 DNA sequence: TGTGCCTGGACTCGGGACTTTGGGCAGCCCCAGCATTTT.

The chain uses TRBV9 and TRBJ2-3; perhaps D is TRBD1 or TRBD2 (5 bases each). V shed 1 base and J shed 2 bases, with 8 bases lying between them. The V gene's germline CDR1 is SGDLS and CDR2 YYNGEE. CDR3 size: 14 residues. The CDR3 sequence is CASSVMGDTDTQYF. CDR3 DNA sequence: TGTGCCAGCAGCGTAATGGGGGACACAGATACGCAGTATTTT.

This chain joins TRBV19 and TRBJ2-3, with TRBD2 matching over 14 bases. The CDR3 is 14 amino acids. Germline V CDR1 and CDR2: LNHDA, SQIVND (reference sequence). V was pared by 10 bases and J by 6 bases, with 6 bases of the junction left unmatched. The CDR3 bases are TGTGCCACCGCGAGACTAGCGGGAGGGGATACGCAGTATTTT. Translating gives CATARLAGGDTQYF.

The chain uses TRBV9 and TRBJ2-3, with 14 bases lining up with TRBD2. The CDR3 is 16 residues long. The germline V gene has CDR1 SGDLS and CDR2 YYNGEE. With 4 bases clipped from V and 6 bases from J, the junction kept 7 bases outside the gene matches. The CDR3 region is CASSTGTSGRGDTQYF. CDR3 in DNA: TGTGCCAGCAGCACCGGGACTAGCGGGAGAGGTGATACGCAGTATTTT.

The chain couples TRBV10-3 to TRBJ1-2, with TRBD1 matching over 7 bases. CDR1 is ENHRY and CDR2 is SYGVKD in the germline V gene. J lost 7 bases, V lost 3 bases, and 8 bases had no gene match. This CDR3 is built from 14 residues. This CDR3 is CAISEFSTGPGYTF. In DNA, the CDR3 is TGTGCCATCAGTGAATTTTCGACAGGGCCTGGCTACACCTTC.

The chain employs TRBV5-1 and TRBJ1-1; D gene uncertain. Germline values: CDR1 SGHRS, CDR2 YFSETQ. V dropped 2 bases and J dropped 3 bases, with 8 bases sitting between them. This CDR3 spans 13 amino acids. CDR3 DNA: TGCGCCAGCAGCTTCAGGTTGGACACTGAAGCTTTCTTT. Its protein product is CASSFRLDTEAFF. Full variable domain (rest looked up from reference TRBV5-1 and TRBJ1-1): KAGVTQTPRYLIKTRGQQVTLSCSPISGHRSVSWYQQTPGQGLQFLFEYFSETQRNKGNFPGRFSGRQFSNSRSEMNVSTLELGDSALYLCASSFRLDTEAFFGQGTRLTVV.

The chain links TRBV5-6 to TRBJ1-3, with D unresolved. This CDR3 is 15 amino acids long. In germline, CDR1 is SGHDT, CDR2 YYEEEE. V shed 3 bases and J shed 3 bases, with 13 bases lying between them. The CDR3 is CASSSIELGGNTIYF. The CDR3 region has the DNA TGTGCCAGCAGCTCAATCGAGCTGGGTGGAAACACCATATATTTT.

The V gene is TRBV30, the J gene TRBJ2-4, with 7 positions matching TRBD2. Germline trimming cut 0 bases from V and 8 bases from J; bases unmatched to any gene: 4. CDR1 is GTSNPN and CDR2 is SVGIG in the germline V gene (reference sequence). CDR3 length: 13 amino acids. CDR3: CAWSVGTTDIQYF. In nucleotides, the CDR3 is TGTGCCTGGAGTGTCGGGACTACCGACATTCAGTACTTC.

About this clone: Other DNA sequences in the same sample also yield this CDR3. The chain carries TRBV7-3 and TRBJ1-1; D is ambiguous. Looked up from germline, CDR1 is SGHTA and CDR2 is FQGTGA. V lost 0 bases to trimming and J lost 1 base, with 6 bases between them. There are 14 residues in the CDR3. The CDR3, as DNA: TGTGCCAGCAGCTTAACGCCAGGGAACACTGAAGCTTTCTTT. This gives the protein CASSLTPGNTEAFF.

The chain is built from TRBV5-6 and TRBJ2-1; no reliable D call. V lost 0 bases to trimming and J lost 5 bases, with 6 bases between them. The germline V gene encodes CDR1 SGHDT and CDR2 YYEEEE. The CDR3 is 13 amino acids. CDR3 loop: CASSLGLDNEQFF. The CDR3 bases are TGTGCCAGCAGCTTGGGGCTAGACAATGAGCAGTTCTTC.

The V call is TRBV11-3, the J call TRBJ2-5, with D unclear. Germline loops: CDR1 SGHNT, CDR2 YENEEA. There are 14 residues in the CDR3. Trimming cost V 1 base and J 1 base, with 7 bases left between them. As DNA, the CDR3 is TGTGCCAGCAGCTTAGGGTCAGTCCAAGAGACCCAGTACTTC. It specifies CASSLGSVQETQYF.

This clone was seen a single time. The V and J genes are TRBV29-1 and TRBJ1-1; possibly TRBD1 for D (6 bases). Germline values: CDR1 SQVTM, CDR2 ANQGSEA. V gave up 7 bases and J gave up 8 bases, with 20 bases separating them. The CDR3 has 13 amino acids. The CDR3 sequence is CSALGDTQTEAFF. CDR3 bases: TGCAGCGCCTTGGGGGACACCCAGACCGAAGCTTTCTTT.